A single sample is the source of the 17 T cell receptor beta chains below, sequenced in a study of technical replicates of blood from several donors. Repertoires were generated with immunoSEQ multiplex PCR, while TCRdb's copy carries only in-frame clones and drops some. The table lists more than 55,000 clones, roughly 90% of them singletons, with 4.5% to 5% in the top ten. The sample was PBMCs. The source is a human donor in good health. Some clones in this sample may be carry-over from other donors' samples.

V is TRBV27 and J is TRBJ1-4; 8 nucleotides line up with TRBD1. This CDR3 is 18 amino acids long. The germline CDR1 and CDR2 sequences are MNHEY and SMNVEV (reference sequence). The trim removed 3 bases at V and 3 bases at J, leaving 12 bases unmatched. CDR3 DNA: TGTGCCAGCAGTTTGCCCCCCCCAGGGGGCGCGGCTAATGAAAAACTGTTTTTT. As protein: CASSLPPPGGAANEKLFF. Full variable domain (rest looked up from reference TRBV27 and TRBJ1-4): EAQVTQNPRYLITVTGKKLTVTCSQNMNHEYMSWYRQDPGLGLRQIYYSMNVEVTDKGDVPEGYKVSRKEKRNFPLILESPSPNQTSLYFCASSLPPPGGAANEKLFFGSGTQLSVL.

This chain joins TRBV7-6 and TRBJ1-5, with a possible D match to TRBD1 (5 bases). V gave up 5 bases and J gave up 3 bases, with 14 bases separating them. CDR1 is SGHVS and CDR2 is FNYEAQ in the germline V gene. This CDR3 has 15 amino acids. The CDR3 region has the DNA TGTGCCAGCAGCCCTGGGGCAGGGAACAATCAGCCCCAGCATTTT. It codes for CASSPGAGNNQPQHF.

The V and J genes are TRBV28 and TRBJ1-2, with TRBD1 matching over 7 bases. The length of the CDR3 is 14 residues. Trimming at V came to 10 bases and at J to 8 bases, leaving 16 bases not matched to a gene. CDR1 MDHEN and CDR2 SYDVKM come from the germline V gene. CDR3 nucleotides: TGTGCCACATCAAGCGAAGGGGGCCATAGGGGCTACACCTTC. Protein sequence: CATSSEGGHRGYTF.

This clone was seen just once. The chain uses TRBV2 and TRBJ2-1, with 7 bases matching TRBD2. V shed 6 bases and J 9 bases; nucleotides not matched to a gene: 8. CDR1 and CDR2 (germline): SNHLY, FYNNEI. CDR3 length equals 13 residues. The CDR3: CASSGLGSREQFF. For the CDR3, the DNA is TGTGCCAGCAGCGGACTAGGTAGTCGTGAGCAGTTCTTC. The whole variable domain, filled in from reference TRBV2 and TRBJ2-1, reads EPEVTQTPSHQVTQMGQEVILRCVPISNHLYFYWYRQILGQKVEFLVSFYNNEISEKSEIFDDQFSVERPDGSNFTLKIRSTKLEDSAMYFCASSGLGSREQFFGPGTRLTVL.

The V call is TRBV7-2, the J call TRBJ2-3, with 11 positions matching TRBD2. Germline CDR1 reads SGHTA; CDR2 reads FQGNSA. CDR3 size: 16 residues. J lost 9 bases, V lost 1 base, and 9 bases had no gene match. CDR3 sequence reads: CASSLVLLAGGETQYF. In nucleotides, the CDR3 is TGTGCCAGCAGCTTAGTTCTCCTAGCGGGGGGTGAGACGCAGTATTTT.

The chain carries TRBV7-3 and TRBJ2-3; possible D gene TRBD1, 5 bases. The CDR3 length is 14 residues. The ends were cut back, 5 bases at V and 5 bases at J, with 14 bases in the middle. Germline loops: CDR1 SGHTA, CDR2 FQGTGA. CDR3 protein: CASSQDVGRDTQYF. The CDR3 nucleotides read TGTGCCAGCAGCCAAGACGTGGGGCGAGATACGCAGTATTTT.

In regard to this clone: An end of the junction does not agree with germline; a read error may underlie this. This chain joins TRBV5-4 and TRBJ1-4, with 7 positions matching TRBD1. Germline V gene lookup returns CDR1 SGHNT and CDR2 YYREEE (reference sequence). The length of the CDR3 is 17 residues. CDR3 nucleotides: TGTGCCAGCAGTTTGGGCGACAGGGCCAGACTTAATGAAAAACTGTTTTTT. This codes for CASSLGDRARLNEKLFF.

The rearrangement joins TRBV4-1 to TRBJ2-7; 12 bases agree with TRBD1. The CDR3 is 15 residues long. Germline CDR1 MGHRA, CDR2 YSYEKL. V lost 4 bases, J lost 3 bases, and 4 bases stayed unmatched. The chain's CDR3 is CASSRGTGGSYEQYF. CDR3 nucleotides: TGCGCCAGCAGCCGAGGGACAGGGGGCAGCTACGAGCAGTACTTC.

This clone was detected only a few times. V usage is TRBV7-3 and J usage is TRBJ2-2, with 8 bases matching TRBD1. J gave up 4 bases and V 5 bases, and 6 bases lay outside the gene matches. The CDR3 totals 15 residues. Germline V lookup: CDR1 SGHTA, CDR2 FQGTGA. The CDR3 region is CASSVGTGLTGELFF. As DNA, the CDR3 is TGTGCCAGCAGCGTCGGGACAGGCCTCACCGGGGAGCTGTTTTTT.

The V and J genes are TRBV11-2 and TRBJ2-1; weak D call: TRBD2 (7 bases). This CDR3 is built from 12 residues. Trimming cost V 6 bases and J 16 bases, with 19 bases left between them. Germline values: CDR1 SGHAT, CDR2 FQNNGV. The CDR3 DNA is TGTGCCAGCAGTCAAGCCAGGGGACTAAACTTCTTC. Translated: CASSQARGLNFF.

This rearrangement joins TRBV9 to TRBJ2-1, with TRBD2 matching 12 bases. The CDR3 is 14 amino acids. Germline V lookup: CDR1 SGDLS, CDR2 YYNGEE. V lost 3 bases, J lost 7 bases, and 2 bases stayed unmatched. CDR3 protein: CASSDLAGGNEQFF. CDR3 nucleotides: TGTGCCAGCAGCGATCTAGCGGGGGGGAATGAGCAGTTCTTC.

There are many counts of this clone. The DNA of the CDR3 is TGTGCCAGCAGTGGCAGGTTGACCGGGGAGCTGTTTTTT. Its protein is CASSGRLTGELFF. The chain uses TRBV9 and TRBJ2-2; D is ambiguous. Germline assignment: CDR1 SGDLS and CDR2 YYNGEE. Trimming pared 5 bases from V and 5 bases from J, leaving 10 bases between. CDR3 size: 13 residues.

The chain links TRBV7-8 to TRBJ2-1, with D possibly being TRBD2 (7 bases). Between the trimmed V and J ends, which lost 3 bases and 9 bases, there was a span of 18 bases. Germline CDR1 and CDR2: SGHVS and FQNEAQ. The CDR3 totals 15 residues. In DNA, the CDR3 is TGTGCCAGCAGCTTGAGTGGGGGGGGCAGGAGTGAGCAGTTCTTC. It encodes CASSLSGGGRSEQFF.

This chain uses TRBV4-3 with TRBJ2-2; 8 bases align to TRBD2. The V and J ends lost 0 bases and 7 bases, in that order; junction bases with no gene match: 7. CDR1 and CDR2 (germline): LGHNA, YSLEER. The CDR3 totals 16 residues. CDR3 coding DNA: TGCGCCAGCAGCCAAGAGGTCGGGAGGGCCTTCGGGGAGCTGTTTTTT. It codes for CASSQEVGRAFGELFF.

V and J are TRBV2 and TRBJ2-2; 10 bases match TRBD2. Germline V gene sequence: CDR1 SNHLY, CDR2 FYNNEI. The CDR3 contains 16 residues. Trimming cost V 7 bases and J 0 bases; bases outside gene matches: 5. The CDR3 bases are TGTGCCAGCAAAAGGACTAGCGGAACGAACACCGGGGAGCTGTTTTTT. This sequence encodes CASKRTSGTNTGELFF.

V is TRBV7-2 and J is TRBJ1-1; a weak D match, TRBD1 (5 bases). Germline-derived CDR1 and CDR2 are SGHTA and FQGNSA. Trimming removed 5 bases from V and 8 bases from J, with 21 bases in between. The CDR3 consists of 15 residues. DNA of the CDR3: TGTGCCAGCAGCCGCAACTTCCTGACAGCGATGGAAGCTTTCTTT. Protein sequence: CASSRNFLTAMEAFF. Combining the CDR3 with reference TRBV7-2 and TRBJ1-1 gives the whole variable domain GAGVSQSPSNKVTEKGKDVELRCDPISGHTALYWYRQSLGQGLEFLIYFQGNSAPDKSGLPSDRFSAERTGGSVSTLTIQRTQQEDSAVYLCASSRNFLTAMEAFFGQGTRLTVV.

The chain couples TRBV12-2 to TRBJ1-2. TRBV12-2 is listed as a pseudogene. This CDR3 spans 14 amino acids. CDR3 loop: CASPNRVLNYGYTF. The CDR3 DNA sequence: TGTGCAAGTCCCAACCGAGTTTTGAACTATGGCTACACCTTC.